Below are 3 T cell receptor beta chains sequenced from a single sample in a study of T cells in Graves' hyperthyroidism and ophthalmopathy. TCR beta CDR3 regions were amplified from RNA. When the TCR CDR3 underwent first-round RT-PCR, the HTBI primer set was used. TCRdb reprocessed the multiplex PCR reads via MiXCR and lists one record per CDR3 protein. The sample yields 250,000 to 300,000 distinct CDR3 sequences, 13% to 15% seen once. The sequenced sample was blood. The receptor set was obtained from a woman aged 40 to 50 with Graves' hyperthyroidism that later progressed to Graves' ophthalmopathy.

This clonotype was counted many times. This chain links TRBV12-3 or TRBV12-4 with TRBJ2-7; D tentatively fits TRBD1 or TRBD2 (5 bases each). V shed 3 bases and J shed 3 bases, with 12 bases lying between them. The CDR3 is 14 amino acids. This chain's CDR3 is CASSFGTISYEQYF. In DNA form, the CDR3 reads TGTGCCAGCAGTTTTGGGACCATAAGCTACGAGCAGTACTTC.

This clonotype was counted at least ten times. This chain joins TRBV5-6 and TRBJ2-2; 9 bases line up with TRBD2. The ends lost 1 base at V and 1 base at J; junction bases unmatched: 11. The CDR3 has 19 residues. CDR1 and CDR2 from the germline V gene are SGHDT and YYEEEE. CDR3 nucleotides: TGTGCCAGCAGCTTGACTAAGTTTGGGACTAGCCTGAACACCGGGGAGCTGTTTTTT. Amino acid sequence: CASSLTKFGTSLNTGELFF.

This chain uses TRBV20-1 with TRBJ2-2; 10 bases are a match to TRBD2. This CDR3 spans 15 amino acids. Germline V gene lookup returns CDR1 DFQATT and CDR2 SNEGSKA (reference sequence). Trimming at V came to 5 bases and at J to 7 bases, leaving 10 bases not matched to a gene. CDR3 in amino acids: CSALRAGGPGGELFF. CDR3 nucleotides: TGCAGTGCTCTCCGAGCGGGAGGGCCGGGCGGGGAGCTGTTTTTT.